A selection of T cell receptor beta chains follows, all from one sample in a study of blood T cell repertoires in COVID-19. Repertoires were generated with immunoSEQ multiplex PCR, while TCRdb's copy carries only in-frame clones and drops some. The sample shows approximately 130,000 clones, approximately 77% of them seen only once. The sequenced sample consisted of peripheral blood. These receptors all come from a man of 80 years or more with acute or convalescent COVID-19. CDR3s include the opening cysteine and the closing phenylalanine or tryptophan. Each record gives: V gene, clone size, D gene, J gene, CDR3 DNA, CDR3 protein. D genes are given only for firm matches. Size values are once, few and many counts, or a class for expanded clones, and some rows have none.

v_gene: TRBV27; abundance: once; d_gene: .; j_gene: TRBJ1-2; CDR3nt: TGTGCCAGCAGTTTACGGGAGAACTATGGCTACACCTTC; CDR3aa: CASSLRENYGYTF
v_gene: TRBV7-9; abundance: many; d_gene: .; j_gene: TRBJ2-5; CDR3nt: TGTGCCAGCAGCTTGTCCGTTCCCAGCCAAGAGACCCAGTACTTC; CDR3aa: CASSLSVPSQETQYF
v_gene: TRBV10-1; abundance: .; d_gene: .; j_gene: TRBJ2-7; CDR3nt: TGCGCCAGCAGTGAGTCGCGCCGAGACGAGCAGTACTTC; CDR3aa: CASSESRRDEQYF
v_gene: TRBV5-1; abundance: .; d_gene: .; j_gene: TRBJ1-6; CDR3nt: TGCGCCAGCAAAGAGGGTCTACAGTATAATTCACCCCTCCACTTT; CDR3aa: CASKEGLQYNSPLHF
v_gene: TRBV6-5; abundance: few; d_gene: .; j_gene: TRBJ1-4; CDR3nt: TGTGCCAGCAGTTTCAACGGGGTCGAAAAACTGTTTTTT; CDR3aa: CASSFNGVEKLFF
v_gene: TRBV5-6; abundance: .; d_gene: .; j_gene: TRBJ1-5; CDR3nt: TGTGCCAGCAGCTTGGGGGGGCTAGTTTCTCAGCCCCAGCATTTT; CDR3aa: CASSLGGLVSQPQHF
v_gene: TRBV18; abundance: many; d_gene: .; j_gene: TRBJ1-4; CDR3nt: TGTGCCAGCTCACATCGGCGAAACAGGGTTGAAAAACTGTTTTTT; CDR3aa: CASSHRRNRVEKLFF
v_gene: TRBV5-1; abundance: .; d_gene: .; j_gene: TRBJ2-7; CDR3nt: TGCGCCAGCAGCTTTGCCCCATTGACAGACGCCTACGAGCAGTACTTC; CDR3aa: CASSFAPLTDAYEQYF
v_gene: TRBV6-1; abundance: .; d_gene: .; j_gene: TRBJ2-7; CDR3nt: TGTGCCAGCAGTGAAAGCGCAGGGGATTCCTACGAGCAGTACTTC; CDR3aa: CASSESAGDSYEQYF
v_gene: TRBV19; abundance: .; d_gene: TRBD2; j_gene: TRBJ2-7; CDR3nt: TGTGCCAGTAAACTTACTAGCGGGGGTGCCTACGAGCAGTACTTC; CDR3aa: CASKLTSGGAYEQYF
v_gene: TRBV18; abundance: .; d_gene: .; j_gene: TRBJ1-1; CDR3nt: TGTGCCAGCTCACCAGGGTCAGGCGCCACTGAAGCTTTCTTT; CDR3aa: CASSPGSGATEAFF
v_gene: TRBV5-4; abundance: .; d_gene: .; j_gene: TRBJ1-5; CDR3nt: TGTGCCAGCAGCGCGGGGCGCGCGATAAATAGCAATCAGCCCCAGCATTTT; CDR3aa: CASSAGRAINSNQPQHF
v_gene: TRBV5-1; abundance: .; d_gene: .; j_gene: TRBJ1-6; CDR3nt: TGCGCCAGCAGCCCTGTCGAGGGGGGGAGTGGATCACCCCTCCACTTT; CDR3aa: CASSPVEGGSGSPLHF
v_gene: TRBV30; abundance: .; d_gene: TRBD1; j_gene: TRBJ1-2; CDR3nt: TGTGCCGGGACAGGGAGGCATCGATATGGCTACACCTTC; CDR3aa: CAGTGRHRYGYTF
v_gene: TRBV4-3; abundance: once; d_gene: .; j_gene: TRBJ2-2; CDR3nt: TGCGCCAGCAGCCGAAGAACAGAGAGCACCGGGGAGCTGTTTTTT; CDR3aa: CASSRRTESTGELFF
v_gene: TRBV3-1/TRBV3-2; abundance: .; d_gene: TRBD1; j_gene: TRBJ1-6; CDR3nt: TGTGCCAGCAGCCAAGATGGTATTGGGACAGGGGACTGGGAACCCCTCCACTTT; CDR3aa: CASSQDGIGTGDWEPLHF
v_gene: TRBV6-2/TRBV6-3; abundance: .; d_gene: TRBD1; j_gene: TRBJ1-4; CDR3nt: TGTGCCAGCAGTCGTCCCGGGACAGCTTTGCGGCTGTTTTTT; CDR3aa: CASSRPGTALRLFF
v_gene: TRBV28; abundance: .; d_gene: TRBD1; j_gene: TRBJ1-2; CDR3nt: TGTGCCAGCACCCAAGGGGGGACAGGGGTAAACTATGGCTACACCTTC; CDR3aa: CASTQGGTGVNYGYTF
v_gene: TRBV29-1; abundance: .; d_gene: .; j_gene: TRBJ2-2; CDR3nt: TGCAGCGTTGAGGGCCAGAACACCGGGGAGCTGTTTTTT; CDR3aa: CSVEGQNTGELFF
v_gene: TRBV6-1; abundance: once; d_gene: TRBD1; j_gene: TRBJ1-6; CDR3nt: TGTGCCAGCAGTTTAGGGACAGAATATAATTCACCCCTCCACTTT; CDR3aa: CASSLGTEYNSPLHF
v_gene: TRBV28; abundance: .; d_gene: TRBD1; j_gene: TRBJ1-2; CDR3nt: TGTGCCAGCAGTACACCTTCGACAGGGGACTATGGCTACACCTTC; CDR3aa: CASSTPSTGDYGYTF
v_gene: TRBV7-2; abundance: .; d_gene: .; j_gene: TRBJ1-1; CDR3nt: TGTGCCAGCAGCTTAGTCCCGGACTTAAAGAACACTGAAGCTTTCTTT; CDR3aa: CASSLVPDLKNTEAFF
v_gene: TRBV12-3/TRBV12-4; abundance: many; d_gene: .; j_gene: TRBJ2-7; CDR3nt: TGTGCCAGCAGTTTAAACAGGTGGCGCGAGCAGTACTTC; CDR3aa: CASSLNRWREQYF
v_gene: TRBV14; abundance: once; d_gene: .; j_gene: TRBJ2-3; CDR3nt: TGTGCCAGCAGCCAACGCACTAACAACCCGGATACGCAGTATTTT; CDR3aa: CASSQRTNNPDTQYF
v_gene: TRBV2; abundance: few; d_gene: TRBD2; j_gene: TRBJ2-3; CDR3nt: TGTGCCAGCAGCGAGTTGGCTAGCGGGGGGCAGCGCACAGATACGCAGTATTTT; CDR3aa: CASSELASGGQRTDTQYF
v_gene: TRBV6-5; abundance: few; d_gene: .; j_gene: TRBJ1-5; CDR3nt: TGTGCCAGCGGATGGGAGACTTATAGCAATCAGCCCCAGCATTTT; CDR3aa: CASGWETYSNQPQHF
v_gene: TRBV25-1; abundance: .; d_gene: .; j_gene: TRBJ2-7; CDR3nt: TGTGCCAGCAGTGACATCTACGAGCAGTACTTC; CDR3aa: CASSDIYEQYF
v_gene: TRBV2; abundance: .; d_gene: .; j_gene: TRBJ1-4; CDR3nt: TGTGCCAGCGCGAGGGTAATATCTGAAAAACTGTTTTTT; CDR3aa: CASARVISEKLFF
v_gene: TRBV11-2; abundance: .; d_gene: .; j_gene: TRBJ2-7; CDR3nt: TGTGCCAGCAGCTTAGGTCAGGGCCCCTACGAGCAGTACTTC; CDR3aa: CASSLGQGPYEQYF